The rows below give T cell receptor beta chains drawn from one sample of a study of blood T cell repertoires in COVID-19. The table came from immunoSEQ multiplex PCR; TCRdb's copy has only in-frame clones and leaves some out. The table includes tens of thousands of clones, around 86% detected once. The sequencing sample was made of peripheral blood. All receptors come from a man between 60 and 70 years old with acute or convalescent COVID-19. Both conserved end residues are trimmed from each CDR3. The order of the fields is CDR3 length, J gene, V gene, CDR3 protein.

length: 9
J: TRBJ1-4
V: TRBV19
CDR3: ASSMQGLLF

length: 13
J: TRBJ2-3
V: TRBV11-3
CDR3: ASSFTGANTDTQY

length: 14
J: TRBJ2-7
V: TRBV5-4
CDR3: ASSLGQGVSSYEQY

length: 13
J: TRBJ1-6
V: TRBV6-5
CDR3: ASSSDSQGNSPLH

length: 16
J: TRBJ2-5
V: TRBV4-1
CDR3: ASSQERIAGGFGKTQY

length: 11
J: TRBJ1-1
V: TRBV30
CDR3: AWVGQPNTEAF

length: 12
J: TRBJ2-7
V: TRBV20-1
CDR3: SASRRGGMYEQY

length: 16
J: TRBJ1-4
V: TRBV2
CDR3: ASGSPGQGTGGDEKLF

length: 12
J: TRBJ1-2
V: TRBV18
CDR3: ASSPREEAYGYT

length: 10
J: TRBJ1-1
V: TRBV19
CDR3: ASKGTGSEAF

length: 12
J: TRBJ2-7
V: TRBV5-3
CDR3: ARSLAGNPYEQY

length: 11
J: TRBJ2-1
V: TRBV29-1
CDR3: SVGTSGNNEQF

length: 11
J: TRBJ2-7
V: TRBV5-1
CDR3: ASSARTGDEQY

length: 14
J: TRBJ1-6
V: TRBV5-4
CDR3: ASSSPGQGFRSPLH

length: 11
J: TRBJ2-7
V: TRBV18
CDR3: ASSLDAGDEQY

length: 13
J: TRBJ1-2
V: TRBV4-2
CDR3: ASSHSGRRFYGYT

length: 16
J: TRBJ2-3
V: TRBV7-8
CDR3: ASSLGRGTATHTDTQY

length: 11
J: TRBJ1-1
V: TRBV18
CDR3: ASAGGLNTEAF

length: 13
J: TRBJ1-6
V: TRBV3-1/TRBV3-2
CDR3: ASSQVWSGGSPLH

length: 12
J: TRBJ1-2
V: TRBV2
CDR3: ASSIGTGVYGYT